This TCR beta chain was sequenced for a study of CD8 T cells in ankylosing spondylitis. Turning to this clonotype: Antigen specificity is unknown.

This CDR3 has 11 amino acids. The V gene's germline CDR1 is DFQATT and CDR2 SNEGSKA (reference sequence). Trimming took 6 bases from V and 3 from J, leaving 8 bases between them. Using its own MiXCR run on the 5' RACE reads, TCRdb lists one record per CDR3 protein. The table lists hundreds of thousands of distinct CDR3 sequences, 20% to 25% of them singletons. Study-wide results and limits: Significant enrichment of disease-linked clones was reported in matched ankylosing spondylitis synovial fluid.

This chain connects TRBV20-1 to TRBJ2-5, with D uncertain. This receptor was taken from a male donor with ankylosing spondylitis or in good health (not recorded which). The source material was blood, either unsorted or a sorted T cell fraction (not recorded which). The CDR3 DNA reads as TGCAGTGCGACCAGAGAAGAGACCCAGTACTTC. Protein sequence: CSATREETQYF.